This is a list of T cell receptor beta chains from one sample in a study of shared clonotypes between healthy human individuals. The method was immunoSEQ multiplex PCR; TCRdb's version includes in-frame clones alone and lacks a portion of them. The table shows 2.3 million or so clones, with 85% to 95% occurring only once. Sequenced: naive CD4+ T cells from PBMCs. The receptors stem from a man aged 18 to 30 in good health. Some clones in this sample may be carry-over from other donors' samples. CDR3s include the opening cysteine and the closing phenylalanine or tryptophan. Each record gives: D gene, V gene, J gene, clone size, CDR3 protein, CDR3 DNA. The D gene is left open where the match is weak. Clone size is stated in some rows and not others, as once, few, many or a class when expanded.

D: -
V: TRBV12-5
J: TRBJ1-2
size: -
CDR3: CASGLVPGEDGYTF
DNA: TGTGCTAGTGGTTTGGTACCGGGGGAGGATGGCTACACCTTC

D: TRBD1
V: TRBV18
J: TRBJ1-1
size: -
CDR3: CASSPPEQGPGTEAFF
DNA: TGTGCCAGCTCACCACCGGAACAGGGGCCGGGCACTGAAGCTTTCTTT

D: TRBD1
V: TRBV29-1
J: TRBJ2-2
size: -
CDR3: CSVFTGATNTGELFF
DNA: TGCAGCGTTTTTACAGGGGCAACCAACACCGGGGAGCTGTTTTTT

D: -
V: TRBV27
J: TRBJ1-2
size: once
CDR3: CASSLGTSGYGYTF
DNA: TGTGCCAGCAGTTTGGGGACATCAGGGTATGGCTACACCTTC

D: TRBD1
V: TRBV11-1
J: TRBJ2-7
size: once
CDR3: CASSHKTGQGDEQYF
DNA: TGTGCCAGCAGCCACAAAACGGGACAGGGTGACGAGCAGTACTTC

D: TRBD1
V: TRBV7-3
J: TRBJ2-7
size: -
CDR3: CASSQYGQGGDEQYF
DNA: TGTGCCAGCAGCCAATACGGACAGGGCGGGGACGAGCAGTACTTC

D: -
V: TRBV5-6
J: TRBJ1-4
size: -
CDR3: CASSTPRAPVGEKLFF
DNA: TGTGCCAGCAGCACGCCCCGGGCCCCGGTTGGCGAAAAACTGTTTTTT

D: -
V: TRBV15
J: TRBJ2-1
size: once
CDR3: CATRAGIGAGFF
DNA: TGTGCCACCAGGGCAGGGATCGGAGCTGGGTTCTTC

D: -
V: TRBV5-4
J: TRBJ2-3
size: -
CDR3: CASRGGGTDTQYF
DNA: TGTGCCAGTCGAGGCGGGGGCACAGATACGCAGTATTTT

D: TRBD1
V: TRBV29-1
J: TRBJ1-2
size: -
CDR3: CSVLQGTGYTF
DNA: TGCAGCGTTTTACAGGGGACTGGCTACACCTTC

D: -
V: TRBV2
J: TRBJ1-1
size: -
CDR3: CASSGPSNTEAFF
DNA: TGTGCCAGCAGTGGCCCTTCGAACACTGAAGCTTTCTTT

D: TRBD2
V: TRBV9
J: TRBJ2-5
size: -
CDR3: CASSGPGLAGGGETQYF
DNA: TGTGCCAGCAGCGGTCCGGGGCTAGCGGGAGGGGGCGAGACCCAGTACTTC

D: -
V: TRBV18
J: TRBJ1-5
size: -
CDR3: CASSQNSNQPQHF
DNA: TGTGCCAGCTCCCAAAATAGCAATCAGCCCCAGCATTTT

D: -
V: TRBV29-1
J: TRBJ1-5
size: -
CDR3: CSVESHLDWVQPQHF
DNA: TGCAGCGTTGAAAGTCATTTAGATTGGGTTCAGCCCCAGCATTTT

D: -
V: TRBV19
J: TRBJ1-5
size: -
CDR3: CASRMDRDYQPQHF
DNA: TGTGCCAGTAGAATGGACAGAGATTATCAGCCCCAGCATTTT

D: TRBD2
V: TRBV9
J: TRBJ2-3
size: -
CDR3: CASSVVSGSMGTQYF
DNA: TGTGCCAGCAGCGTAGTGAGCGGGAGTATGGGTACGCAGTATTTT

D: -
V: TRBV6-1
J: TRBJ2-1
size: -
CDR3: CASSLDYYNEQFF
DNA: TGTGCCAGCAGTCTGGACTATTACAATGAGCAGTTCTTC